The 5 T cell receptor beta chains below were found in one sample sequenced in a study of metastatic and nonmetastatic thyroid tumors. TCRdb reprocessed the PCR reads using MiXCR. The table has more than 40,000 clones, 16% seen once; the top ten hold 20% to 25%. No patient received treatment before thyroid surgery. Sequenced sample: blood. These receptors all come from a female donor with papillary thyroid cancer or a benign thyroid nodule (not recorded which). Some clones in this sample may be carry-over from other donors' samples.

This clone was observed many times. This sequence joins TRBV9 and TRBJ1-1; D may be TRBD1 (5 bases). V shed 0 bases and J shed 4 bases, with 19 bases lying between them. This CDR3 is 17 amino acids long. The germline V gene encodes CDR1 SGDLS and CDR2 YYNGEE. The CDR3 protein is CASSVDGDPRRGTEAFF. The CDR3 nucleotides read TGTGCCAGCAGCGTAGATGGGGACCCCCGGCGCGGCACTGAAGCTTTCTTT.

This clone was seen at least ten times. This CDR3 fails to terminate in the conserved phenylalanine or tryptophan, so it likely reflects a read error. This chain uses TRBV2 with TRBJ1-5; D gene ambiguous. The CDR3 has 13 amino acids. Trimming left V 2 bases short and J 4 bases short, with 6 bases between. The germline V gene has CDR1 SNHLY and CDR2 FYNNEI. CDR3 nucleotides: TGTGCCAGCAGTGAACAGCCTAATCAGCCCCAGCATTCT. Translating gives CASSEQPNQPQHS.

This clone was detected only a few times. This rearrangement joins TRBV6-1 to TRBJ2-3; D unclear. CDR1 MNHNS and CDR2 SASEGT come from the germline V gene. The CDR3 has 15 residues. The V gene lost 2 bases and the J gene lost 2 bases, with 11 bases spanning the gap. CDR3: CASSERDGPTDTQYF. CDR3 nucleotide sequence: TGTGCCAGCAGTGAAAGGGATGGGCCCACAGATACGCAGTATTTT.

This clone was seen ten or more times. V is TRBV5-1 and J is TRBJ2-1, with D perhaps given as TRBD1 or TRBD2 (5 bases each). The length of the CDR3 is 14 residues. Germline V gene data show CDR1 as SGHRS and CDR2 as YFSETQ. Trimming removed 0 bases from V and 10 bases from J, with 14 bases in between. The CDR3 sequence: CASSLATGEGEQFF. The CDR3 nucleotides read TGCGCCAGCAGCTTGGCCACGGGCGAGGGGGAGCAGTTCTTC.

This clone has a handful of counts. The J gene is TRBJ2-2, the V gene TRBV28; 9 bases are a match to TRBD2. CDR1 MDHEN and CDR2 SYDVKM come from the germline V gene. CDR3 length equals 16 residues. J was trimmed by 8 bases and V by 3 bases; bases with no gene match: 10. Written as DNA, the CDR3 is TGTGCCAGCAGTTTTATCCTAGCGGGAATAGTGGGGGAGCTGTTTTTT. Amino acids: CASSFILAGIVGELFF.